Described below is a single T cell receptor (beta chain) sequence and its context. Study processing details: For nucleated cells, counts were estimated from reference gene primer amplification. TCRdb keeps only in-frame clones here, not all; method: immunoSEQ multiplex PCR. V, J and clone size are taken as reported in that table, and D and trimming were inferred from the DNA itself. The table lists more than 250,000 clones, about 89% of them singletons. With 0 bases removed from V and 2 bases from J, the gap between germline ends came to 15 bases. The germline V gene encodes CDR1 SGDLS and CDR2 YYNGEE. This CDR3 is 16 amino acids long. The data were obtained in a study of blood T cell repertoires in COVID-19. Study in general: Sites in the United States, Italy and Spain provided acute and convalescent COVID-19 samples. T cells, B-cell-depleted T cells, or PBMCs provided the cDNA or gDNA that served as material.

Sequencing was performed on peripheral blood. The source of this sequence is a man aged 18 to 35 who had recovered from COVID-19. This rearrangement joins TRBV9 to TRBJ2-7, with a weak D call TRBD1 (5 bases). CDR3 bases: TGTGCCAGCAGCGTAGTTCCTGGGGCAGGGACCTACGAGCAGTACTTC. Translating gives CASSVVPGAGTYEQYF.